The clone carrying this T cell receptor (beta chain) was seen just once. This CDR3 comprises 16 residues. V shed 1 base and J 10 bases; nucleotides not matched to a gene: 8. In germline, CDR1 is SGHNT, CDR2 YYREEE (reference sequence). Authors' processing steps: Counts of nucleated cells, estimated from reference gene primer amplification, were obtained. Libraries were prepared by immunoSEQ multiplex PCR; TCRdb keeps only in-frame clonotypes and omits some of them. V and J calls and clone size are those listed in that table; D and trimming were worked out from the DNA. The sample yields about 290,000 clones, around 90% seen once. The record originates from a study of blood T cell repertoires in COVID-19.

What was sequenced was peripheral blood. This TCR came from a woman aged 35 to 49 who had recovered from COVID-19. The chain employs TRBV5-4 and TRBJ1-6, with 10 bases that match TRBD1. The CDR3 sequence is CASSLPGTGEGSPLHF. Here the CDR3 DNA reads TGTGCCAGCAGCTTGCCCGGGACAGGGGAAGGATCACCCCTCCACTTT.